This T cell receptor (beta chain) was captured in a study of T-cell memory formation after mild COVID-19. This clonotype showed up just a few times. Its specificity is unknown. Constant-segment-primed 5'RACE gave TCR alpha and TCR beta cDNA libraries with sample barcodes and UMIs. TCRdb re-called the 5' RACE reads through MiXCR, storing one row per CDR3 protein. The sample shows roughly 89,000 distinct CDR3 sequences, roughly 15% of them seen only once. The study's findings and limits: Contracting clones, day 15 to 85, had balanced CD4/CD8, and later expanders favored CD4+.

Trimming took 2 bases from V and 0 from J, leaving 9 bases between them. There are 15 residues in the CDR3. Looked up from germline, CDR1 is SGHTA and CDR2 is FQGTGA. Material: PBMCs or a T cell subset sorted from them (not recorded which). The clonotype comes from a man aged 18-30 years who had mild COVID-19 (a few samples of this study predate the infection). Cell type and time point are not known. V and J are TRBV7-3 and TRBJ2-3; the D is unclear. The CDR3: CASSLQKSSTDTQYF. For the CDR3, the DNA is TGTGCCAGCAGCTTACAGAAGTCTAGCACAGATACGCAGTATTTT.